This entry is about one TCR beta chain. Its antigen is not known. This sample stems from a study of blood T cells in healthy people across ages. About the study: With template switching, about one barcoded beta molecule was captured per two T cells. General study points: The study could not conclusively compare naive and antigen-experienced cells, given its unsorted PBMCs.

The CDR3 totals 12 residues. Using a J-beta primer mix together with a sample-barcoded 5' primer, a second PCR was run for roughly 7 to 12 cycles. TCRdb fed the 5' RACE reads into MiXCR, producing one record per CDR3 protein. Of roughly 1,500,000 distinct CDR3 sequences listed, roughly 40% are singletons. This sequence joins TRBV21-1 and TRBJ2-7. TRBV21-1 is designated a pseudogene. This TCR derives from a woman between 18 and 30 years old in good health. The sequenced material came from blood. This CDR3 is CASSKAGIEQYF. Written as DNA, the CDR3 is TGTGCCAGCAGCAAAGCGGGAATTGAGCAGTACTTC.